These 14 T cell receptor beta chains were sequenced from one sample in a study of T cell responses to AZD1222 COVID-19 vaccine. Measured with immunoSEQ multiplex PCR; TCRdb has only the in-frame clones, and not every one. The data show 150,000 to 180,000 clones, roughly 90% seen once. Sequencing was performed on peripheral blood, taken 28 days after the second AZD1222 dose. The source of these receptors is an adult who received the AZD1222 COVID-19 vaccine.

The J gene is TRBJ2-2, the V gene TRBV12-5, with D maybe TRBD2 (5 bases). Germline V CDR1 and CDR2: LGHNT, FRNRAP. V gave up 0 bases and J gave up 4 bases, with 18 bases separating them. The CDR3 spans 18 residues. Here the CDR3 DNA reads TGTGCTAGTGGTTTGGTGCTAGCTAGCTCGTTATTCACCGGGGAGCTGTTTTTT. It codes for CASGLVLASSLFTGELFF.

V gene TRBV19 combines with J gene TRBJ1-1; D uncertain. Deletions cut 4 bases from V and 5 bases from J, with 11 bases between. This CDR3 spans 13 amino acids. In germline, CDR1 is LNHDA, CDR2 SQIVND (reference sequence). The DNA of the CDR3 is TGTGCCAGTAGTACCCTCTACACAACTGAAGCTTTCTTT. Protein product: CASSTLYTTEAFF. Filled out from reference TRBV19 and TRBJ1-1, the complete variable domain reads DGGITQSPKYLFRKEGQNVTLSCEQNLNHDAMYWYRQDPGQGLRLIYYSQIVNDFQKGDIAEGYSVSREKKESFPLTVTSAQKNPTAFYLCASSTLYTTEAFFGQGTRLTVV.

The J gene is TRBJ1-3, the V gene TRBV9; no clear D gene. This CDR3 has 16 amino acids. The V end lost 0 bases, the J end lost 0 bases, and 10 bases lay between the germline ends. Germline-derived CDR1 and CDR2 are SGDLS and YYNGEE. For the CDR3, the DNA is TGTGCCAGCAGCGTAGAACTGGTTACCTCTGGAAACACCATATATTTT. Translated: CASSVELVTSGNTIYF.

V and J are TRBV9 and TRBJ1-1; TRBD1 aligns across 10 bases. From germline, CDR1 is SGDLS and CDR2 YYNGEE. V lost 2 bases, J lost 5 bases, and 12 bases stayed unmatched. The CDR3 contains 17 residues. The CDR3 DNA reads TGTGCCAGCAGCGTTGGAGTAGAGACAGGGGGCTTTACTGAAGCTTTCTTT. It is translated as CASSVGVETGGFTEAFF.

J is TRBJ1-1 and V is TRBV6-5; 7 positions agree with TRBD1. CDR1 MNHEY and CDR2 SVGAGI come from the germline V gene. The junction had 11 bases not matched to a gene; V was cut back by 5 bases and J by 5 bases. The CDR3 has 15 residues. CDR3 sequence: CASSRQGHAATEAFF. The CDR3 nucleotides read TGTGCCAGCAGTAGACAGGGACATGCAGCAACTGAAGCTTTCTTT.

As regards this clone: This is likely a read error, given that the CDR3 carries no conserved phenylalanine or tryptophan at its end. The DNA is omitted, as the CDR3 cannot be located on it reliably, and the CDR3 follows TCRdb's listing. The chain couples TRBV11-2 to TRBJ1-2. Per germline, CDR1 SGHAT and CDR2 FQNNGV. The CDR3 has 11 residues if both end residues are counted. The CDR3 sequence: CASTQALEGEG.

V usage is TRBV14 and J usage is TRBJ2-3; D ambiguous. CDR3 size: 16 residues. The V gene's germline CDR1 is SGHDN and CDR2 FVKESK. V gave up 2 bases and J gave up 4 bases, with 16 bases separating them. Here the CDR3 reads CASSQWTRPAADTQYF. CDR3 DNA sequence: TGTGCCAGCAGCCAATGGACCAGGCCGGCGGCAGATACGCAGTATTTT.

This clone was seen just once. The rearrangement uses TRBV30 and TRBJ1-3, with unresolved D. With 4 bases removed from V and 3 bases from J, the gap between germline ends came to 10 bases. CDR3 size: 13 residues. Looked up from germline, CDR1 is GTSNPN and CDR2 is SVGIG (reference sequence). The CDR3 spells CAWTGGIGNTIYF. The CDR3, as DNA: TGTGCCTGGACAGGCGGGATTGGAAACACCATATATTTT.

The gene calls are TRBV27 and TRBJ2-2; D uncertain. Germline CDR1 reads MNHEY; CDR2 reads SMNVEV (reference sequence). The length of the CDR3 is 15 residues. The V end was cut by 8 bases, the J end by 4 bases, with 17 bases between. The CDR3 here is CASGPRAVGTGELFF. CDR3 bases: TGTGCCAGCGGACCTAGGGCGGTGGGCACCGGGGAGCTGTTTTTT.

The rearrangement uses TRBV5-1 and TRBJ1-1, with 8 positions matching TRBD1. The V and J ends lost 4 bases and 1 base, in that order; junction bases with no gene match: 6. This CDR3 spans 15 amino acids. Germline V gene sequence: CDR1 SGHRS, CDR2 YFSETQ. The chain's CDR3 is CASSLWDRSNTEAFF. Here the CDR3 DNA reads TGCGCCAGCAGCCTGTGGGACAGGTCGAACACTGAAGCTTTCTTT.

The chain links TRBV18 to TRBJ2-2; D is unresolved. CDR1 is KGHSH, CDR2 LQKENI, per germline. This CDR3 region has 16 residues. Trimming cost V 4 bases and J 2 bases, with 14 bases left between them. This CDR3 reads CASSLAIKGNTGELFF. CDR3 in DNA: TGTGCCAGCTCACTCGCGATTAAGGGCAACACCGGGGAGCTGTTTTTT.

V is TRBV7-8 and J is TRBJ2-3, with TRBD2 as a possible D gene (6 bases). V was trimmed by 5 bases and J by 3 bases, leaving 24 bases between them. The CDR3 sequence is 18 residues long. Germline V gives CDR1 SGHVS, CDR2 FQNEAQ. The CDR3 is CASSPLGGSVARTDTQYF. CDR3 DNA sequence: TGTGCCAGCAGCCCTCTGGGAGGTAGCGTGGCGAGAACAGATACGCAGTATTTT.

The chain has TRBV7-9 and TRBJ2-2, with TRBD1 matching over 10 bases. The V and J ends lost 9 bases and 6 bases, in that order; junction bases with no gene match: 10. Germline assignment: CDR1 SEHNR and CDR2 FQNEAQ (reference sequence). The CDR3 is 15 residues long. The CDR3 DNA reads TGTGCCAGTAACCGGGACAGGGGTTTTCCCGGGGAGCTGTTTTTT. It yields the protein CASNRDRGFPGELFF.

The chain employs TRBV28 and TRBJ2-7; weak D call: TRBD1 (6 bases). The V gene's germline CDR1 is MDHEN and CDR2 SYDVKM. This CDR3 contains 14 residues. With 8 bases removed from V and 3 bases from J, the gap between germline ends came to 17 bases. The CDR3 protein is CASRPRQAGYEQYF. CDR3 DNA: TGTGCCAGCCGACCCAGACAGGCCGGCTACGAGCAGTACTTC.